This T cell receptor (beta chain) was found in a study of T cells in Graves' hyperthyroidism and ophthalmopathy. Findings and caveats of the study: The model made its ophthalmopathy prediction, and onset followed a median roughly six months later.

Using RNA transcripts as the source, TCR beta CDR3 regions were amplified. The HTBI primer set drove a first-round RT-PCR of the TCR CDR3. TCRdb reprocessed the multiplex PCR reads with MiXCR, giving one entry per CDR3 protein. The sample carries about 620,000 distinct CDR3 sequences, roughly 15% recorded once. This clonotype was found many times. Its antigen is as yet unknown. CDR1 and CDR2 (germline): SEHNR, FQNEAQ (reference sequence). J gave up 4 bases and V 4 bases, and 4 bases lay outside the gene matches. The CDR3 runs 14 residues. Researchers barred patients who had uncontrolled infection, other autoimmune disease, pregnancy or lactation.

The sequence was obtained from a woman between 25 and 40 years old with Graves' hyperthyroidism. The genes are TRBV7-9 and TRBJ2-5; 9 bases match TRBD1. Sequenced sample: blood. The chain's CDR3 is CASSWTGVGETQYF. In DNA form, the CDR3 reads TGTGCCAGCAGCTGGACAGGGGTGGGAGAGACCCAGTACTTC.